Listed below are T cell receptor beta chains from one sample, sequenced in a study of cytomegalovirus exposure and HLA in healthy donors. Data came from immunoSEQ multiplex PCR; TCRdb stores just in-frame clones and leaves some out. The sample consists of approximately 300,000 clones, roughly 88% of them appearing once. Sample: PBMCs. The receptor source for this set is a woman aged 18-30 years in good health and CMV-seronegative. The CDR3 runs from the conserved cysteine through the conserved F or W. The D gene is left open where the match is weak. Size values are once, few and many counts, or a class for expanded clones, and some rows have none.

v_gene	d_gene	abundance	j_gene	CDR3nt	CDR3aa
TRBV11-1	TRBD2	NA	TRBJ2-1	TGTGCCAGCAGCTTAATGTCTAGCGGGACTGTTGAGCAGTTCTTC	CASSLMSSGTVEQFF
TRBV6-6	NA	NA	TRBJ1-5	TGTGCCAGCAGTTCCGTGGCTGGCAATCAGCCCCAGCATTTT	CASSSVAGNQPQHF
TRBV18	TRBD1	NA	TRBJ1-5	TGTGCCAGCTCACCGGGACAGGGAAGTGGTCAGCCCCAGCATTTT	CASSPGQGSGQPQHF
TRBV6-1	NA	NA	TRBJ2-2	TGTGCCAGCATTCCCGGGACGAACACCGGGGAGCTGTTTTTT	CASIPGTNTGELFF
TRBV4-3	NA	NA	TRBJ2-5	TGCGCCAGCAGCCAAGGGCAGGGGTCAGAGACCCAGTACTTC	CASSQGQGSETQYF
TRBV7-9	TRBD1	NA	TRBJ2-5	TGTGCCAGCAGTTCACAGGGGGTAGAGACCCAGTACTTC	CASSSQGVETQYF
TRBV7-9	TRBD1	once	TRBJ1-1	TGTGCCTCAGGGGGCAGGGGGAGAGGGACTGAAGCTTTCTTT	CASGGRGRGTEAFF
TRBV19	TRBD1	NA	TRBJ1-5	TGTGCCAGTAGTCAGGACAGGGGGAATCAGCCCCAGCATTTT	CASSQDRGNQPQHF
TRBV5-1	TRBD2	NA	TRBJ2-7	TGCGCCAGCAGCTTGGGTCCCGGACTAGCGGGAGACGTAGTGTACGAGCAGTACTTC	CASSLGPGLAGDVVYEQYF
TRBV19	NA	NA	TRBJ2-7	TGTGCCAGTAGTACCCAGGCAGCCTACTCCTACGAGCAGTACTTC	CASSTQAAYSYEQYF